A selection of T cell receptor beta chains follows, all from one sample in a study of cytomegalovirus exposure and HLA in healthy donors. Clones were sequenced by immunoSEQ multiplex PCR, and TCRdb holds only the in-frame ones, with some missing. The sample comprises 55,000 to 80,000 clones, around 75% of which are singletons, and under 15% rests with the top ten. Sequenced material: PBMCs. The receptors originated from a man between 65 and 85 years old in good health and CMV-seronegative. CDR3s include the opening cysteine and the closing phenylalanine or tryptophan. A D gene is named only where the DNA matches it firmly. Clone size appears in some rows only: once, few, many, or a class for an expanded clone.

D gene	CDR3 length	V gene	clone size	J gene	CDR3 protein	CDR3 DNA
TRBD2	13	TRBV29-1	.	TRBJ2-7	CSVRGLADPQQYF	TGCAGCGTCCGGGGACTAGCGGATCCTCAGCAGTACTTC
TRBD2	15	TRBV6-5	.	TRBJ2-7	CASSYDGTSGAEQYF	TGTGCCAGCAGCTACGACGGGACTAGCGGGGCCGAGCAGTACTTC
.	13	TRBV7-8	.	TRBJ1-4	CASRPPGGEKLFF	TGTGCCAGCAGGCCCCCGGGGGGTGAAAAACTGTTTTTT
TRBD2	16	TRBV5-1	.	TRBJ2-1	CASSLVLAGGGNEQFF	TGCGCCAGCAGCTTGGTCCTAGCGGGAGGCGGGAATGAGCAGTTCTTC
TRBD1	12	TRBV9	.	TRBJ1-1	CASSEGTGEAFF	TGTGCCAGCAGCGAGGGGACAGGTGAGGCTTTCTTT
.	14	TRBV7-2	.	TRBJ2-2	CASSPKLAYGELFF	TGTGCCAGCAGCCCTAAGTTAGCGTACGGGGAGCTGTTTTTT
.	10	TRBV7-9	few	TRBJ1-1	CATGNTEAFF	TGTGCCACCGGTAACACTGAAGCTTTCTTT
.	14	TRBV5-4	once	TRBJ2-7	CASSLGLVSCEQYF	TGTGCCAGCAGCTTGGGACTAGTTTCGTGCGAGCAGTACTTC
TRBD2	15	TRBV28	.	TRBJ2-7	CASSLEAGVNNEQYF	TGTGCCAGCAGTTTAGAGGCGGGAGTTAACAACGAGCAGTACTTC
TRBD2	16	TRBV11-2	.	TRBJ2-1	CASSPISGRSYNEQFF	TGTGCCAGCAGCCCCATCAGCGGGAGGTCCTACAATGAGCAGTTCTTC
.	15	TRBV19	.	TRBJ2-1	CASKSRESSYNEQFF	TGTGCCAGCAAGAGCAGGGAAAGCTCCTACAATGAGCAGTTCTTC
TRBD1	13	TRBV28	.	TRBJ2-5	CATRTGAVETQYF	TGTGCCACCAGGACAGGGGCAGTGGAGACCCAGTACTTC
.	15	TRBV7-2	.	TRBJ2-7	CASSIGEADSYEQYF	TGTGCCAGCAGCATCGGGGAGGCTGACTCCTACGAGCAGTACTTC
.	15	TRBV25-1	.	TRBJ1-6	CASSVRSSYNSPLHF	TGTGCCAGCAGTGTCAGAAGCTCCTATAATTCACCCCTCCACTTT
TRBD1	13	TRBV7-2	.	TRBJ2-7	CASSPGTGREQYF	TGTGCCAGCAGCCCAGGGACAGGGAGGGAGCAGTACTTC
.	14	TRBV11-2	.	TRBJ1-2	CASSLVQGPYGYTF	TGTGCCAGCAGCTTAGTTCAGGGGCCCTATGGCTACACCTTC
.	12	TRBV2	.	TRBJ2-7	CASGPGPYEQYF	TGTGCCAGCGGCCCAGGGCCCTACGAGCAGTACTTC
.	15	TRBV5-4	few	TRBJ2-7	CASSLAGTRAYEQYF	TGTGCCAGCAGCTTGGCCGGTACTCGCGCCTACGAGCAGTACTTC
TRBD2	14	TRBV28	.	TRBJ2-7	CASSPGGRSYEQYF	TGTGCCAGCAGTCCGGGGGGGCGGTCCTACGAGCAGTACTTC
.	16	TRBV7-2	few	TRBJ2-3	CASSFFGSGASDTQYF	TGTGCCAGCAGCTTTTTCGGGTCGGGAGCATCAGATACGCAGTATTTT
TRBD1	17	TRBV30	.	TRBJ1-5	CAWSTGSVGTVNQPQHF	TGTGCCTGGAGTACCGGATCGGTCGGGACAGTCAATCAGCCCCAGCATTTT
.	13	TRBV4-1	.	TRBJ1-2	CASSPGTNYGYTF	TGCGCCAGCAGCCCGGGAACTAACTATGGCTACACCTTC
.	14	TRBV5-1	.	TRBJ2-3	CASSLAIGADTQYF	TGCGCCAGCAGCTTGGCAATAGGGGCAGATACGCAGTATTTT
TRBD1	15	TRBV5-1	.	TRBJ2-1	CASSLGDRGFEEQFF	TGCGCCAGCAGCTTGGGGGACAGGGGCTTTGAAGAGCAGTTCTTC
.	16	TRBV18	.	TRBJ1-1	CASSPGIDRMNTEAFF	TGTGCCAGCTCACCAGGAATTGACAGGATGAACACTGAAGCTTTCTTT
TRBD2	14	TRBV5-4	.	TRBJ2-3	CASSLKAGADTQYF	TGTGCCAGCAGCTTGAAAGCGGGGGCAGATACGCAGTATTTT
TRBD1	14	TRBV30	.	TRBJ2-5	CAWSRRTGQETQYF	TGTGCCTGGAGTCGGCGGACAGGCCAAGAGACCCAGTACTTC
TRBD2	17	TRBV5-1	.	TRBJ2-5	CASSQGLAGAGGETQYF	TGCGCCAGCAGCCAGGGGCTAGCGGGGGCCGGAGGGGAGACCCAGTACTTC
.	14	TRBV7-2	.	TRBJ2-7	CASSTSEGGYEQYF	TGTGCCAGCAGCACAAGTGAGGGAGGCTACGAGCAGTACTTC
TRBD1	12	TRBV28	.	TRBJ2-2	CASSPRRDRLFF	TGTGCCAGCAGTCCTCGCCGGGACAGACTGTTTTTT
.	17	TRBV4-3	.	TRBJ2-7	CASSQELLGDSSYEQYF	TGCGCCAGCAGCCAAGAGCTACTGGGCGACAGTTCCTACGAGCAGTACTTC
TRBD1	15	TRBV7-2	few	TRBJ2-1	CASSTSRTGEYEQFF	TGTGCCAGCAGCACGAGCCGAACAGGGGAGTATGAGCAGTTCTTC
TRBD1	12	TRBV25-1	.	TRBJ2-1	CASTLTGDEQFF	TGTGCCAGCACCTTAACAGGGGATGAGCAGTTCTTC
.	16	TRBV7-2	.	TRBJ2-5	CASSLAAGGGQETQYF	TGTGCCAGCAGCTTAGCGGCCGGGGGAGGTCAAGAGACCCAGTACTTC
.	14	TRBV7-9	.	TRBJ2-2	CASSLAGRSGELFF	TGTGCCAGCAGCTTAGCGGGCCGATCCGGGGAGCTGTTTTTT
TRBD2	15	TRBV5-1	.	TRBJ2-5	CASTDGPGLAETQYF	TGCGCCAGCACCGATGGACCGGGACTAGCAGAGACCCAGTACTTC
.	17	TRBV7-2	.	TRBJ1-3	CASSLPAGARAGNTIYF	TGTGCCAGCAGCTTGCCTGCAGGGGCGCGGGCTGGAAACACCATATATTTT
TRBD2	18	TRBV5-1	.	TRBJ2-6	CASTLGGGMKSGANVLTF	TGCGCCAGCACCCTGGGGGGAGGGATGAAATCTGGGGCCAACGTCCTGACTTTC
TRBD2	15	TRBV7-9	.	TRBJ2-2	CASSFGLVGTGELFF	TGTGCCAGCAGCTTCGGACTAGTCGGCACCGGGGAGCTGTTTTTT
TRBD1	15	TRBV6-5	few	TRBJ1-1	CASRGQGSMNTEAFF	TGTGCCAGCAGAGGACAGGGGTCTATGAACACTGAAGCTTTCTTT